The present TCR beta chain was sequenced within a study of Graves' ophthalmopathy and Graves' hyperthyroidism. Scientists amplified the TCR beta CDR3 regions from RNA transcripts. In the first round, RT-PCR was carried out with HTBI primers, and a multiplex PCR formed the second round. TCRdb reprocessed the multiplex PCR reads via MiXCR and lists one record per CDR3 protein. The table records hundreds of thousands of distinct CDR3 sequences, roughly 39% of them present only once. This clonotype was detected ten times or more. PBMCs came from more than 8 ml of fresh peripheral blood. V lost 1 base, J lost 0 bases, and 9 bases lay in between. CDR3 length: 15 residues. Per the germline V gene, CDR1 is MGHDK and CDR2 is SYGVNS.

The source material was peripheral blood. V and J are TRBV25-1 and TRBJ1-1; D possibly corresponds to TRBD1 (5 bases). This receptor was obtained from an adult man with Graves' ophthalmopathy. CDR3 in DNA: TGTGCCAGCAGTGAATTGGAGGGGATGAACACTGAAGCTTTCTTT. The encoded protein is CASSELEGMNTEAFF. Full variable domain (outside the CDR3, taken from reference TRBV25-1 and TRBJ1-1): EADIYQTPRYLVIGTGKKITLECSQTMGHDKMYWYQQDPGMELHLIHYSYGVNSTEKGDLSSESTVSRIRTEHFPLTLESARPSHTSQYLCASSELEGMNTEAFFGQGTRLTVV.